A selection of T cell receptor beta chains follows, all from one sample in a study of blood T cell repertoires in COVID-19. Libraries were prepared by immunoSEQ multiplex PCR; TCRdb keeps only in-frame clonotypes and omits some of them. The profile shows some 210,000 clones, 84% of them singletons. The sequenced material came from peripheral blood. These receptors originate from a woman between 65 and 79 years old with active or convalescent COVID-19. Both conserved end residues are part of each CDR3. D genes are given only for firm matches. A row's size may be missing; if present it is once, few, many or a size class.

clone_size	v_call	d_call	j_call	cdr3_nt	cdr3_aa
-	TRBV5-5	TRBD2	TRBJ2-5	TGTGCCAGCAGCTTGGATCAAGCGGGAGCGTGGGGGACCCAGTACTTC	CASSLDQAGAWGTQYF
-	TRBV3-1/TRBV3-2	TRBD1	TRBJ2-5	TGTGCCAGCAGCCGCGAAGGGACAGGGGCGAAAGAGACCCAGTACTTC	CASSREGTGAKETQYF
-	TRBV10-3	-	TRBJ1-1	TGTGCCACGCGCTTCGGGGTGGCCACTGAAGCTTTCTTT	CATRFGVATEAFF
-	TRBV24-1	-	TRBJ2-1	TGTGCCACCAGTGATTCAAAGCGCGGCCGGTTCCATGAGCAGTTCTTC	CATSDSKRGRFHEQFF
-	TRBV28	TRBD1	TRBJ1-3	TGTGCCAGCAGTCGACAGGGTTGGGGAAACACCATATATTTT	CASSRQGWGNTIYF
-	TRBV29-1	TRBD2	TRBJ2-1	TGCAGCGTTGATGGACTAGCGGCTCGGAGCTCCTACAATGAGCAGTTCTTC	CSVDGLAARSSYNEQFF
-	TRBV7-9	-	TRBJ1-3	TGTGCCAGCAGCTTAACCGCTAACTCTGGAAACACCATATATTTT	CASSLTANSGNTIYF
-	TRBV7-9	TRBD1	TRBJ1-1	TGTGCCAGCAGCACGAGACAGGGGAACACTGAAGCTTTCTTT	CASSTRQGNTEAFF
once	TRBV5-1	TRBD1	TRBJ1-4	TGCGCCAGCAGCGTGTTTCCGGGACAGAATAATGAAAAACTGTTTTTT	CASSVFPGQNNEKLFF
-	TRBV9	-	TRBJ1-4	TGTGCCAGCAGCGGAGTGAGGGGACACGGTGAAAAACTGTTTTTT	CASSGVRGHGEKLFF
-	TRBV19	TRBD2	TRBJ2-2	TGTGCCAGTAGTATCTCCGGGACTACCAGCCCCAATCCGAACACCGGGGAGCTGTTTTTT	CASSISGTTSPNPNTGELFF
-	TRBV5-6	TRBD1	TRBJ1-2	TGTGCCAGCAGCTCCACCCCGGGACAGCCTGCTGGCTACACCTTC	CASSSTPGQPAGYTF
-	TRBV5-4	TRBD1	TRBJ2-7	TGTGCCAGCAGCCCCGGGACAGGGTGGACCTACGAGCAGTACTTC	CASSPGTGWTYEQYF
-	TRBV15	-	TRBJ2-1	TGTGCCACCAGCAGAGGGAGCGGTCGCAGTGAGAATGAGCAGTTCTTC	CATSRGSGRSENEQFF
-	TRBV6-1	-	TRBJ1-5	TGTGCCAGCAGTGACAGGGTAGTTGGCAATCAGCCCCAGCATTTT	CASSDRVVGNQPQHF
-	TRBV7-9	-	TRBJ2-5	TGTGCCAGCAGCGCCTCGGGGGGCGGTAGGGAGACCCAGTACTTC	CASSASGGGRETQYF
-	TRBV28	-	TRBJ2-7	TGTGCCAGCGGGGAGACTGCCTTAAGAGAGCAGTACTTC	CASGETALREQYF